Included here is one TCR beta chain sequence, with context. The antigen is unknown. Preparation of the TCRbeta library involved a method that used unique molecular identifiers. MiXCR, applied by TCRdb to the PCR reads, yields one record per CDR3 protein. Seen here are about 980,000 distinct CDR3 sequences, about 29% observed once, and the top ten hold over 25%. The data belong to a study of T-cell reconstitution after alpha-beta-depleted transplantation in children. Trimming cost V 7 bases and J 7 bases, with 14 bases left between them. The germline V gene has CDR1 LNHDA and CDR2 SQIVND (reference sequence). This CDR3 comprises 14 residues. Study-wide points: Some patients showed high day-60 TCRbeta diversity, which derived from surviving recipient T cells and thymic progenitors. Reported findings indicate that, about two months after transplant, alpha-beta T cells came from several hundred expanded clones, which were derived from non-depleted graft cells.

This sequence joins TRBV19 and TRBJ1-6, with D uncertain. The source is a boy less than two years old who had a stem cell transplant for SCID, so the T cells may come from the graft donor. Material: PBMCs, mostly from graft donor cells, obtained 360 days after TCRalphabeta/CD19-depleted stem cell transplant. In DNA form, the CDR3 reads TGTGCCAGTACCCCTAGGTCTTCCAATTCACCCCTCCACTTT. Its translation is CASTPRSSNSPLHF.